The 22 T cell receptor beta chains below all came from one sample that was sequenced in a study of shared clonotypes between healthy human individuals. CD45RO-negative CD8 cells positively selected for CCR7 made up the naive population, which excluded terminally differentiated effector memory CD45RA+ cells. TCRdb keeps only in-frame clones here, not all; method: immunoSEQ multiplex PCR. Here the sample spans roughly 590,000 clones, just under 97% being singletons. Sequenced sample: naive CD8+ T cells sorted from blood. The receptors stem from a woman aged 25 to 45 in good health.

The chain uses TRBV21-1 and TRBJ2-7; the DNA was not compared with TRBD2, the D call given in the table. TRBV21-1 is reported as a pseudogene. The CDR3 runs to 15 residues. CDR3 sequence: CASISTGTIIYEQYF. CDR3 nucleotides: TGTGCCAGCATTTCAACCGGGACTATCATCTACGAGCAGTACTTC.

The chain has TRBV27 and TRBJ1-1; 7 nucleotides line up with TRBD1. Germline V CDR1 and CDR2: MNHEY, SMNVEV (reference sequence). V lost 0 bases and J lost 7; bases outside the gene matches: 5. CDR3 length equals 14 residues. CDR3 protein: CASSLSPGQYEAFF. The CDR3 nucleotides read TGTGCCAGCAGTTTATCCCCGGGACAGTATGAAGCTTTCTTT.

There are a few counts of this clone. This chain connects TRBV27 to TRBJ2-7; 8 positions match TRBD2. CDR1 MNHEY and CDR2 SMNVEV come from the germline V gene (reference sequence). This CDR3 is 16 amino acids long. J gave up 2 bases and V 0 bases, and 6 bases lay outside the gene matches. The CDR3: CASSLSVPGLAYEQYF. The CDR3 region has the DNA TGTGCCAGCAGTTTATCGGTACCGGGACTAGCCTACGAGCAGTACTTC.

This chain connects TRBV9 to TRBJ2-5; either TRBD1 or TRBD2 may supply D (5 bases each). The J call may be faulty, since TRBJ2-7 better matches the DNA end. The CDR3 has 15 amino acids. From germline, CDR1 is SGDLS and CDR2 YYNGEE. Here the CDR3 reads CASSPRDRPHYEQYF. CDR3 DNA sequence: TGTGCCAGCAGCCCACGGGACCGCCCCCACTACGAGCAGTACTTC.

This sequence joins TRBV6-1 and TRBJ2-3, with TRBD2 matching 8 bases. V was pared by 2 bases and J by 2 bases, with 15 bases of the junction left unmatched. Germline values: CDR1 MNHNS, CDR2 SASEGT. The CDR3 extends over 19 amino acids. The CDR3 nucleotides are TGTGCCAGCAGTGAAAAATACCGGGAGGGACAATTTAACACAGATACGCAGTATTTT. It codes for CASSEKYREGQFNTDTQYF.

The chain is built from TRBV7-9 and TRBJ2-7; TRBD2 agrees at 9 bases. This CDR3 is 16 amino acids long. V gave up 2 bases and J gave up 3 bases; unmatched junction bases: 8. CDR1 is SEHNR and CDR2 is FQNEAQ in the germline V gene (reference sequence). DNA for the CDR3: TGTGCCAGCAGCTTACGGGGCGGGAGGGCCGTCTACGAGCAGTACTTC. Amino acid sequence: CASSLRGGRAVYEQYF. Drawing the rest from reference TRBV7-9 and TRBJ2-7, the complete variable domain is DTGVSQNPRHKITKRGQNVTFRCDPISEHNRLYWYRQTLGQGPEFLTYFQNEAQLEKSRLLSDRFSAERPKGSFSTLEIQRTEQGDSAMYLCASSLRGGRAVYEQYFGPGTRLTVT.

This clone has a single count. DNA of the CDR3: TGCAGCGTTGACGAAGGGTCCTACAATGAGCAGTTCTTC. As protein: CSVDEGSYNEQFF. J is TRBJ2-1 and V is TRBV29-1; D remains ambiguous. The CDR3 contains 13 residues. The V end was cut by 3 bases, the J end by 1 base, with 7 bases between. Germline V gene data show CDR1 as SQVTM and CDR2 as ANQGSEA.

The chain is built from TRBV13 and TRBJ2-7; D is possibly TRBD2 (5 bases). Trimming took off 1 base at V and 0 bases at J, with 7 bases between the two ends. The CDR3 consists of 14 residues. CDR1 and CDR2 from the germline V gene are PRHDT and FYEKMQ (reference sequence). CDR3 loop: CASSLAGSSYEQYF. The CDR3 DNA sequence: TGTGCCAGCAGCTTAGCGGGAAGCTCCTACGAGCAGTACTTC.

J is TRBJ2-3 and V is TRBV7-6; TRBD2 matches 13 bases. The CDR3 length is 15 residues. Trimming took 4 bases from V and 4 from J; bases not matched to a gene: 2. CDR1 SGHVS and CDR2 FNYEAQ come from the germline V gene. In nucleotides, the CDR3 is TGTGCCAGCAGCTGGACTAGCGGGAGTGCAGATACGCAGTATTTT. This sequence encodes CASSWTSGSADTQYF.

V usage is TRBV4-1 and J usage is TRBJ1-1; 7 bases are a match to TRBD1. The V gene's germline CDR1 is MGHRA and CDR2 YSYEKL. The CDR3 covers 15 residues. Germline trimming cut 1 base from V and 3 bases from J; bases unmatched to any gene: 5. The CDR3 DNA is TGCGCCAGCAGCCAAGGCAGTGACAGGGACACTGAAGCTTTCTTT. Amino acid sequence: CASSQGSDRDTEAFF.

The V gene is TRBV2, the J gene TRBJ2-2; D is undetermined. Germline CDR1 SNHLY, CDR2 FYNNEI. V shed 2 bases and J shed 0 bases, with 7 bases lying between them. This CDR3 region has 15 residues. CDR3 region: CASSEWTANTGELFF. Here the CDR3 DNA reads TGTGCCAGCAGTGAATGGACGGCGAACACCGGGGAGCTGTTTTTT.

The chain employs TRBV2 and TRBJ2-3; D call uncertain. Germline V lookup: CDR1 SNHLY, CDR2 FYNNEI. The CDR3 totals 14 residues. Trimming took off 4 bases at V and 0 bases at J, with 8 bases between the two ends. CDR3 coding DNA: TGTGCCAGCAGTGGAGTATTTAGCACAGATACGCAGTATTTT. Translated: CASSGVFSTDTQYF.

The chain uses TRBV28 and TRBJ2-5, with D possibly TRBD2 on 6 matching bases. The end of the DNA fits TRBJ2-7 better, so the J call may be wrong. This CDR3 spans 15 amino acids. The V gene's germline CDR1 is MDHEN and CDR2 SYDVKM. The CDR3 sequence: CASKRRGGASYEQYF. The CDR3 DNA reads TGTGCCAGCAAAAGGAGAGGAGGGGCAAGCTACGAGCAGTACTTC.

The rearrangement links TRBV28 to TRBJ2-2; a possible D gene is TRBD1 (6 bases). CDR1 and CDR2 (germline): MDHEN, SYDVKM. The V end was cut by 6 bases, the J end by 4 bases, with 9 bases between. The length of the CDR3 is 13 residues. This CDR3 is CASSTGSTGELFF. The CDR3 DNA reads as TGTGCCAGCAGCACAGGGAGCACCGGGGAGCTGTTTTTT.

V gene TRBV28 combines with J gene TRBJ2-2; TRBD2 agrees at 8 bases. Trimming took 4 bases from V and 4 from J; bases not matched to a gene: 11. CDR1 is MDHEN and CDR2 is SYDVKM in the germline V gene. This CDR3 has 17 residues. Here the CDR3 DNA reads TGTGCCAGCAGTTCCCCGGGGGTAGCGGGATTCACCGGGGAGCTGTTTTTT. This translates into CASSSPGVAGFTGELFF.

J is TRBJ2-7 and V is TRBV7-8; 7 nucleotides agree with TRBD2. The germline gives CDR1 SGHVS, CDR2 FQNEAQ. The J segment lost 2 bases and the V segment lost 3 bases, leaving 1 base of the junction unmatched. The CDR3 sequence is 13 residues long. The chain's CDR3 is CASSLGGTYEQYF. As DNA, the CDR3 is TGTGCCAGCAGCTTGGGGGGGACCTACGAGCAGTACTTC. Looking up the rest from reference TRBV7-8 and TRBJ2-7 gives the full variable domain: GAGVSQSPRYKVAKRGQDVALRCDPISGHVSLFWYQQALGQGPEFLTYFQNEAQLDKSGLPSDRFFAERPEGSVSTLKIQRTQQEDSAVYLCASSLGGTYEQYFGPGTRLTVT.

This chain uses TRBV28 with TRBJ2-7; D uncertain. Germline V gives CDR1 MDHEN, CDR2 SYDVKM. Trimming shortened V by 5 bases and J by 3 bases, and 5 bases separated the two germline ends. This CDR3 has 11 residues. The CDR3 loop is CASSTSYEQYF. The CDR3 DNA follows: TGTGCCAGCAGTACGAGCTACGAGCAGTACTTC.

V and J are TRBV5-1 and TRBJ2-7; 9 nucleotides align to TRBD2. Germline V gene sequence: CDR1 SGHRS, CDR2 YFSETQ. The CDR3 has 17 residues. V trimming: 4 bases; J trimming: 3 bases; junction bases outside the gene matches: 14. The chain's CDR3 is CASSVTSAASGIYEQYF. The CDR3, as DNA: TGCGCCAGCAGCGTGACATCAGCGGCTAGCGGGATCTACGAGCAGTACTTC.

The CDR3 sequence is CASSTTSGKQESSYNEQFF. In DNA, the CDR3 is TGTGCCAGCAGTACGACTAGCGGGAAACAGGAAAGCTCCTACAATGAGCAGTTCTTC. The chain is built from TRBV28 and TRBJ2-1; 11 bases are a match to TRBD2. This CDR3 contains 19 residues. Germline CDR1 MDHEN, CDR2 SYDVKM. After removal of 5 bases from V and 0 bases from J, the junction contained 12 bases not matched to a gene.

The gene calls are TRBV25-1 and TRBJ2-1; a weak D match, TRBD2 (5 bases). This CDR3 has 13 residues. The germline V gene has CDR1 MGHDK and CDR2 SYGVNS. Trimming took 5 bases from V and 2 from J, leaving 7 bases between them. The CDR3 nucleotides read TGTGCCAGCAGTTACGGGACCTACAATGAGCAGTTCTTC. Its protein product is CASSYGTYNEQFF.

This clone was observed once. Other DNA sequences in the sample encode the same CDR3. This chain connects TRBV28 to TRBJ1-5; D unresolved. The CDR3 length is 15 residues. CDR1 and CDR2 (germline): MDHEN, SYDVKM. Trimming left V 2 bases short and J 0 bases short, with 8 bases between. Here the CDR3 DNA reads TGTGCCAGCAGTTTAGAAGGATATAGCAATCAGCCCCAGCATTTT. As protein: CASSLEGYSNQPQHF.

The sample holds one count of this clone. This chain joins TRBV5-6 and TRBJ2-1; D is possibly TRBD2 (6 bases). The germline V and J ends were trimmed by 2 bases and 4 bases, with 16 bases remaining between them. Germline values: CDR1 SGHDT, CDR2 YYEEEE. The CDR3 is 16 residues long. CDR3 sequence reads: CASSLGVRGGYNEQFF. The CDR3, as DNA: TGTGCCAGCAGCTTAGGGGTTCGGGGAGGTTACAATGAGCAGTTCTTC.